The rows below give T cell receptor beta chains drawn from one sample of a study of T cells after yellow fever vaccination. TCRdb used MiXCR to reprocess the 5' RACE reads, holding one entry per CDR3 protein. The sample comprises hundreds of thousands of distinct CDR3 sequences, around an eighth of which are singletons, and more than 13% rests with the top ten. The material sequenced was PBMCs, taken on the day of the yellow fever booster vaccination. These TCRs come from a man aged 30-40 years who received the YFV17D yellow fever vaccine. The CDR3 runs from the conserved cysteine through the conserved F or W. A D gene is named only where the DNA matches it firmly. A row's size may be missing; if present it is once, few, many or a size class.

clone size | D gene | J gene | V gene | CDR3 protein | CDR3 DNA
NA | TRBD2 | TRBJ2-3 | TRBV20-1 | CSARGPLAGESPDTQYF | TGCAGTGCTAGAGGTCCGCTAGCGGGAGAGAGTCCAGATACGCAGTATTTT
few | NA | TRBJ1-6 | TRBV20-1 | CSARDLNRVEVNSPLHF | TGCAGTGCTAGAGATCTCAACCGAGTTGAGGTCAATTCACCCCTCCACTTT
many | TRBD1 | TRBJ2-1 | TRBV18 | CASSPRVTGRNEQFF | TGTGCCAGCTCACCACGGGTGACAGGGCGAAATGAGCAGTTCTTC
NA | NA | TRBJ1-6 | TRBV6-5 | CASSYSASSYNSPLHF | TGTGCCAGCAGTTACTCGGCGAGCTCCTATAATTCACCCCTCCACTTT
many | TRBD1 | TRBJ1-1 | TRBV20-1 | CSALHGQGGLEAFF | TGCAGTGCTTTACACGGACAGGGGGGATTGGAAGCTTTCTTT
NA | NA | TRBJ1-1 | TRBV14 | CASSQVGFTEAFF | TGTGCCAGCAGCCAAGTCGGTTTCACTGAAGCTTTCTTT
NA | NA | TRBJ2-2 | TRBV29-1 | CSVDSQNTGELFF | TGCAGCGTTGATTCCCAAAACACCGGGGAGCTGTTTTTT
few | NA | TRBJ2-5 | TRBV7-9 | CASSRFGTDQETQYF | TGTGCCAGCAGCCGTTTCGGGACTGACCAAGAGACCCAGTACTTC
few | NA | TRBJ2-1 | TRBV9 | CASSVTGAGAYNEQFF | TGTGCCAGCAGCGTTACGGGAGCAGGGGCCTACAATGAGCAGTTCTTC
NA | TRBD2 | TRBJ2-1 | TRBV20-1 | CSAMRTSGIRYNEQFF | TGCAGTGCAATGAGGACTAGCGGGATACGCTACAATGAGCAGTTCTTC
NA | NA | TRBJ2-3 | TRBV9 | CASSVVGVSTDTQYF | TGTGCCAGCAGCGTAGTAGGCGTCTCCACAGATACGCAGTATTTT
few | TRBD2 | TRBJ2-1 | TRBV19 | CASSLRGGRYNEQFF | TGTGCCAGTAGCCTCCGCGGGGGACGCTACAATGAGCAGTTCTTC
few | TRBD2 | TRBJ2-5 | TRBV11-2 | CASSFDSGIQETQYF | TGTGCCAGCAGCTTTGATAGCGGGATACAAGAGACCCAGTACTTC
few | TRBD2 | TRBJ2-7 | TRBV7-2 | CASSLVAGSYEQYF | TGTGCCAGCAGCTTAGTAGCGGGGTCCTACGAGCAGTACTTC
NA | NA | TRBJ2-7 | TRBV6-5 | CASSDGIYEQYF | TGTGCCAGTTCCGACGGGATCTACGAGCAGTACTTC
NA | TRBD1 | TRBJ1-1 | TRBV24-1 | CATSDPQGPNTEAFF | TGTGCCACCAGTGACCCACAGGGGCCGAACACTGAAGCTTTCTTT
NA | NA | TRBJ2-5 | TRBV14 | CASSQEIRTPPETQYF | TGTGCCAGCAGCCAAGAGATAAGGACCCCACCGGAGACCCAGTACTTC
NA | NA | TRBJ1-2 | TRBV6-1 | CASSEGSWGYTF | TGTGCCAGCAGTGAGGGGAGTTGGGGCTACACCTTC
NA | NA | TRBJ2-1 | TRBV11-2 | CASSRQDALGNEQFF | TGTGCCAGCAGCCGGCAGGACGCCTTGGGCAATGAGCAGTTCTTC
few | TRBD1 | TRBJ1-1 | TRBV5-4 | CASSHGQGLANTEAFF | TGTGCCAGCAGTCACGGACAGGGTCTAGCGAACACTGAAGCTTTCTTT
NA | NA | TRBJ2-1 | TRBV11-2 | CASSPYAPYNEQFF | TGTGCCAGCAGCCCATACGCCCCCTACAATGAGCAGTTCTTC
few | TRBD1 | TRBJ1-1 | TRBV6-2/TRBV6-3 | CASRRTGGGTEAFF | TGTGCCAGCAGAAGGACAGGGGGCGGGACTGAAGCTTTCTTT
few | NA | TRBJ2-1 | TRBV4-3 | CASSQDSRDKQFF | TGCGCCAGCAGCCAAGATAGCAGGGACAAGCAGTTCTTC
NA | NA | TRBJ2-3 | TRBV10-3 | CAITHSSVGDHTQYF | TGTGCCATCACCCACTCTAGCGTGGGGGACCATACGCAGTATTTT
NA | NA | TRBJ2-1 | TRBV6-2/TRBV6-3 | CASQAVPNEQFF | TGTGCCAGCCAAGCGGTCCCCAATGAGCAGTTCTTC
few | NA | TRBJ2-6 | TRBV7-3 | CASSGGPKDSGANVLTF | TGTGCCAGCAGCGGAGGACCAAAAGACAGTGGGGCCAACGTCCTGACTTTC
few | NA | TRBJ1-2 | TRBV5-6 | CASSETPGGGYTF | TGTGCCAGCAGTGAAACCCCAGGCGGCGGCTACACCTTC
NA | NA | TRBJ1-1 | TRBV5-1 | CASSLGSNTGAFF | TGCGCCAGCAGCCTGGGATCCAACACTGGAGCTTTCTTT
many | TRBD2 | TRBJ2-1 | TRBV10-2 | CASSVSVAGGHNEQFF | TGCGCCAGCAGTGTATCCGTAGCGGGAGGACACAATGAGCAGTTCTTC
few | NA | TRBJ2-1 | TRBV29-1 | CSVDGRVGRDGFF | TGCAGCGTTGATGGGAGAGTTGGGCGGGACGGGTTCTTC
many | TRBD2 | TRBJ2-2 | TRBV18 | CASSKEAGTNTGELFF | TGTGCCAGCTCCAAGGAAGCGGGAACGAACACCGGGGAGCTGTTTTTT
many | NA | TRBJ2-4 | TRBV28 | CAINRGAKNIQYF | TGTGCCATAAACCGGGGGGCCAAAAACATTCAGTACTTC